Following are 21 T cell receptor beta chains from one sample sequenced in a study of blood T cells in healthy people across ages. Through a sample-barcoded 5' primer and a J-beta primer mix, a second PCR was run for roughly 6 to 12 cycles. TCRdb re-called the 5' RACE reads with MiXCR, one entry per CDR3 protein. The sample has over 1,500,000 distinct CDR3 sequences, just under 50% seen once. Sequencing used blood. The source of these receptors is a woman between 35 and 50 years old in good health.

The gene calls are TRBV4-1 and TRBJ2-1; 7 nucleotides match TRBD2. The CDR3 loop spans 15 amino acids. Germline CDR1 MGHRA, CDR2 YSYEKL. V shed 8 bases and J 0 bases; nucleotides not matched to a gene: 7. The CDR3 loop is CASGRAGVSYNEQFF. The DNA for the CDR3 is TGCGCCAGCGGCAGGGCGGGGGTCTCCTACAATGAGCAGTTCTTC.

About this clonotype: A single base separates this from a much larger clone, so it may be a read error. This chain joins TRBV7-9 and TRBJ2-5; D gene ambiguous. The germline CDR1 and CDR2 sequences are SEHNR and FQNEAQ (reference sequence). Trimming pared 5 bases from V and 7 bases from J, leaving 11 bases between. The CDR3 contains 12 residues. DNA for the CDR3: TGTGCCAGCAGCCAAGGCGAAGGGACCCAGTACTTC. Its protein is CASSQGEGTQYF.

This clonotype was picked up a small number of times. The rearrangement joins TRBV7-2 to TRBJ1-4; unclear D gene. The CDR3 has 14 amino acids. V shed 5 bases and J shed 0 bases, with 7 bases lying between them. Germline CDR1 reads SGHTA; CDR2 reads FQGNSA. CDR3 DNA: TGTGCCAGCAGCAGAGCCGCAACTAATGAAAAACTGTTTTTT. Its protein product is CASSRAATNEKLFF.

The chain is built from TRBV4-2 and TRBJ2-1; a possible D gene is TRBD1 (5 bases). Germline CDR1 is LGHNA and CDR2 is YNFKEQ. Trimming removed 4 bases at V and 7 bases at J, with 20 bases between. This CDR3 is built from 16 residues. The CDR3 reads CASSLNSLLGENEQFF. Written as DNA, the CDR3 is TGTGCCAGCAGCCTAAATAGCCTCTTAGGGGAAAATGAGCAGTTCTTC.

The chain couples TRBV20-1 to TRBJ2-7, with 10 bases matching TRBD2. The end of the DNA fits TRBJ2-5 better, so the J call may be wrong. This CDR3 comprises 13 residues. CDR1 and CDR2 from the germline V gene are DFQATT and SNEGSKA (reference sequence). The CDR3 sequence: CAGGLAGAETQYF. CDR3 bases: TGCGCCGGGGGGCTAGCGGGGGCGGAGACCCAGTACTTC.

The V and J genes are TRBV6-2 or TRBV6-3 and TRBJ2-1; D is uncertain. CDR3 length: 13 amino acids. Trimming shortened V by 4 bases and J by 10 bases, and 14 bases separated the two germline ends. CDR1 is MNHEY and CDR2 is SVGEGT in the germline V gene. The CDR3 DNA follows: TGTGCCAGCAGTTCGATTAGCTCTGGGGAGCAGTTCTTC. This sequence encodes CASSSISSGEQFF.

This clonotype showed up just once. This chain connects TRBV29-1 to TRBJ1-1, with TRBD1 as a possible D gene (5 bases). The CDR3 covers 12 residues. V dropped 3 bases and J dropped 3 bases, with 8 bases sitting between them. Germline lookup yields CDR1 SQVTM and CDR2 ANQGSEA. CDR3 nucleotide sequence: TGCAGCGTTGAGGGGGGGGACACTGAAGCTTTCTTT. Translated, it gives CSVEGGDTEAFF.

The rearrangement links TRBV20-1 to TRBJ2-1; either TRBD1 or TRBD2 may supply D (6 bases each). Trimming removed 2 bases from V and 7 bases from J, with 21 bases in between. This CDR3 comprises 16 residues. Germline loops: CDR1 DFQATT, CDR2 SNEGSKA (reference sequence). The CDR3, as DNA: TGCAGTGCTAGATCCCTTAGGGGGGCGCGACAAAATGAGCAGTTCTTC. This translates into CSARSLRGARQNEQFF.

This clonotype has only a few counts. Because the CDR3's place on the DNA is in doubt, the DNA is left out and the CDR3 is given as listed by TCRdb. This chain uses TRBV29-1 with TRBJ2-7; the table's D call TRBD1 went unverified against the DNA. Germline-derived CDR1 and CDR2 are SQVTM and ANQGSEA. The CDR3 contains 12 residues when both ends are counted. CDR3: CSVGQGAGGKYF.

The chain uses TRBV6-5 and TRBJ1-6; 8 positions match TRBD1. Germline V gene lookup returns CDR1 MNHEY and CDR2 SVGAGI. Trimming took 6 bases from V and 9 from J; bases not matched to a gene: 1. The CDR3 loop spans 12 amino acids. CDR3 region: CASRDRGSPLHF. In DNA form, the CDR3 reads TGTGCCAGCAGAGACAGGGGTTCACCCCTCCACTTT.

The rearrangement uses TRBV13 and TRBJ2-3; D could derive from TRBD1 or TRBD2 (7 bases each). The CDR3 consists of 16 residues. The ends were cut back, 5 bases at V and 4 bases at J, with 19 bases in the middle. Germline CDR1 reads PRHDT; CDR2 reads FYEKMQ (reference sequence). CDR3 sequence reads: CASSVKGAGAPDTQYF. In DNA form, the CDR3 reads TGTGCCAGCAGCGTCAAGGGGGCGGGGGCACCAGATACGCAGTATTTT.

The rearrangement links TRBV6-2 or TRBV6-3 to TRBJ1-5, with D possibly being TRBD1 (5 bases). Germline V gives CDR1 MNHEY, CDR2 SVGEGT. There are 14 residues in the CDR3. The ends were cut back, 6 bases at V and 1 base at J, with 10 bases in the middle. CDR3 bases: TGTGCCAGCAGACCACAGGTGAGCAATCAGCCCCAGCATTTT. Encoded protein: CASRPQVSNQPQHF.

The chain is built from TRBV2 and TRBJ2-3; no firm D call. The V end lost 2 bases, the J end lost 0 bases, and 9 bases lay between the germline ends. Germline V gene sequence: CDR1 SNHLY, CDR2 FYNNEI. The CDR3 runs 15 residues. The CDR3 DNA is TGTGCCAGCAGTGAACTAAGCCCCAGCACAGATACGCAGTATTTT. Translation: CASSELSPSTDTQYF.

This clonotype occurred a few times. This chain links TRBV15 with TRBJ1-6; no clear D gene. The CDR3 is 18 residues long. The V end was cut by 0 bases, the J end by 9 bases, with 21 bases between. Germline V gene sequence: CDR1 LNHNV, CDR2 YYDKDF (reference sequence). CDR3 sequence reads: CATSRDFQNGRLSSPLHF. The CDR3 DNA reads TGTGCCACCAGCAGAGATTTTCAAAACGGGCGGTTAAGTTCACCCCTCCACTTT.

The chain has TRBV20-1 and TRBJ2-3; the D gene is possibly TRBD1 (6 bases). This CDR3 region has 17 residues. Germline CDR1 and CDR2: DFQATT and SNEGSKA (reference sequence). Trimming removed 6 bases from V and 1 base from J, with 23 bases in between. CDR3 amino acids: CSAISRDTHWGTDTQYF. The CDR3 DNA reads as TGCAGTGCCATCTCCCGGGACACCCATTGGGGCACAGATACGCAGTATTTT.

This clonotype was detected a few times. The chain has TRBV29-1 and TRBJ2-5, with a possible D match to TRBD1 (6 bases). This CDR3 is built from 13 residues. Germline V gene sequence: CDR1 SQVTM, CDR2 ANQGSEA. Trimming took 4 bases from V and 5 from J, leaving 14 bases between them. CDR3 bases: TGCAGCGTTGGAGGCCCGAGGGGGGAGACCCAGTACTTC. Protein: CSVGGPRGETQYF.

This clonotype was picked up a small number of times. The J gene is TRBJ2-6, the V gene TRBV12-3 or TRBV12-4; possibly TRBD1 for D (5 bases). This CDR3 is 17 amino acids long. V shed 7 bases and J shed 1 base, with 17 bases lying between them. For the CDR3, the DNA is TGTGCCAGCACCAAACTGACAGAGATATCTGGGGCCAACGTCCTGACTTTC. It is translated as CASTKLTEISGANVLTF.

The chain couples TRBV21-1 to TRBJ1-5. TRBV21-1 is an annotated pseudogene. The CDR3 contains 13 residues. CDR3: CASSKRTSCPQHF. The DNA for the CDR3 is TGTGCCAGCAGCAAACGGACCTCGTGTCCCCAGCATTTT.

The chain joins TRBV20-1 to TRBJ2-3; 9 positions match TRBD2. The CDR3 length is 13 residues. V gave up 7 bases and J gave up 4 bases; unmatched junction bases: 6. Germline assignment: CDR1 DFQATT and CDR2 SNEGSKA (reference sequence). This CDR3 reads CSVGLAGPDTQYF. The CDR3 DNA is TGCAGTGTGGGACTAGCAGGGCCAGATACGCAGTATTTT.

This clonotype was observed a handful of times. V usage is TRBV20-1 and J usage is TRBJ2-3, with 7 bases fitting TRBD1. V gave up 3 bases and J gave up 4 bases; unmatched junction bases: 7. This CDR3 is 14 amino acids long. CDR1 and CDR2 from the germline V gene are DFQATT and SNEGSKA (reference sequence). In DNA, the CDR3 is TGCAGTGCTAGCAAGCAGGGGGAAGCAGATACGCAGTATTTT. Translation gives CSASKQGEADTQYF.

Note on this clonotype: Sequence at one end of the junction differs from germline and may be a read error. The V and J genes are TRBV20-1 and TRBJ2-1; maybe TRBD1 (6 bases). The CDR3 is made up of 14 amino acids. Germline lookup yields CDR1 DFQATT and CDR2 SNEGSKA (reference sequence). CDR3 region: CSARRQGIGNEQFF. The CDR3 bases are TGCAGTGCTAGGCGGCAGGGGATAGGAAATGAGCAGTTCTTT.